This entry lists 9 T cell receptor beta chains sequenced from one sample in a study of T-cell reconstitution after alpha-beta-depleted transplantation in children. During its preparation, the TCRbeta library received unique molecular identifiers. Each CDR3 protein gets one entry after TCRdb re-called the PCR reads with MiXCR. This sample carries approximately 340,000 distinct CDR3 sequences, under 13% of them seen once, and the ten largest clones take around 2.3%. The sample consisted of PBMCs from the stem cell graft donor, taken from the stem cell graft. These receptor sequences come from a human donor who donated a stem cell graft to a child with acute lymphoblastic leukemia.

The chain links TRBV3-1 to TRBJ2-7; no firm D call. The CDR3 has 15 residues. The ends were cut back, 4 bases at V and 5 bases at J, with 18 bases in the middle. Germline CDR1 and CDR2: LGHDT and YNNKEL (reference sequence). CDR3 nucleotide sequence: TGTGCCAGCAGCCTCGGGCGCAACGTTCGCCACGAGCAGTACTTC. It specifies CASSLGRNVRHEQYF.

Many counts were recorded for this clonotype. For the CDR3, the DNA is TGTGCCAGCAGCCAAGAACTTCAAGCGGGAGGGCAAGAAGAGACCCAGTACTTC. This gives the protein CASSQELQAGGQEETQYF. This sequence joins TRBV4-2 and TRBJ2-5; 10 nucleotides align to TRBD2. The ends lost 0 bases at V and 3 bases at J; junction bases unmatched: 10. The CDR3 covers 18 residues. Germline values: CDR1 LGHNA, CDR2 YNFKEQ.

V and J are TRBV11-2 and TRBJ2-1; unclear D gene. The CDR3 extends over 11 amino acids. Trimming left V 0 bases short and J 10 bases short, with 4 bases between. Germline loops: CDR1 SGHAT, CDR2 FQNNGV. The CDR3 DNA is TGTGCCAGCAGCTTAGAGGGGGAGCAGTTCTTC. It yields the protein CASSLEGEQFF.

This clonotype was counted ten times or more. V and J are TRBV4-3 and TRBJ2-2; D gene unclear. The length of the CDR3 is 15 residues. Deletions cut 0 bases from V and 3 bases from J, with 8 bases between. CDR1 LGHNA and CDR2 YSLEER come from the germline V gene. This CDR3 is CASSQDGQYTGELFF. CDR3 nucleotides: TGCGCCAGCAGCCAAGATGGGCAGTACACCGGGGAGCTGTTTTTT.

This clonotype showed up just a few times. The CDR3 bases are TGTGCCAGCAGTCCAGGGTTCTATGGCTACACCTTC. It translates to CASSPGFYGYTF. The chain carries TRBV12-3 or TRBV12-4 and TRBJ1-2, with D maybe TRBD1 (5 bases). The CDR3 has 12 residues. Trimming cost V 5 bases and J 4 bases, with 8 bases left between them.

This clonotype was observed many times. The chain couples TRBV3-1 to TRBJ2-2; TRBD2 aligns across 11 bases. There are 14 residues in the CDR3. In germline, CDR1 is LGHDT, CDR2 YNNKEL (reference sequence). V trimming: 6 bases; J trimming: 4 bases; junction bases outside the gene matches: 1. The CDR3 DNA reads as TGTGCCAGCAGACTAGCGGGAGTCACCGGGGAGCTGTTTTTT. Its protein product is CASRLAGVTGELFF.

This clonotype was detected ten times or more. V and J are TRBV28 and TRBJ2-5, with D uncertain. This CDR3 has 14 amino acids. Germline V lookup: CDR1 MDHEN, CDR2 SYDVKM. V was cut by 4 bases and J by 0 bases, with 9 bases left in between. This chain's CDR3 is CASSSRQNQETQYF. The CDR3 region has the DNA TGTGCCAGCAGTTCCAGACAAAACCAAGAGACCCAGTACTTC.

CDR3 sequence reads: CASSIIAGMSYEQYF. The DNA for the CDR3 is TGCGCCAGCAGCATAATAGCGGGCATGAGCTACGAGCAGTACTTC. V and J are TRBV4-1 and TRBJ2-7, with TRBD2 matching over 7 bases. From germline, CDR1 is MGHRA and CDR2 YSYEKL. The CDR3 spans 15 residues. Trimming removed 5 bases from V and 3 bases from J; junction bases left unmatched: 10.

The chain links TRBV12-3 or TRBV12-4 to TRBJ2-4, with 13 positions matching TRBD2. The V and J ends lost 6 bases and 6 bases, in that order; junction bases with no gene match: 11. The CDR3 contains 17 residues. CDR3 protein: CASSERTSGSTANIQYF. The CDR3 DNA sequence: TGTGCCAGCAGCGAGAGGACTAGCGGGAGCACGGCAAACATTCAGTACTTC.